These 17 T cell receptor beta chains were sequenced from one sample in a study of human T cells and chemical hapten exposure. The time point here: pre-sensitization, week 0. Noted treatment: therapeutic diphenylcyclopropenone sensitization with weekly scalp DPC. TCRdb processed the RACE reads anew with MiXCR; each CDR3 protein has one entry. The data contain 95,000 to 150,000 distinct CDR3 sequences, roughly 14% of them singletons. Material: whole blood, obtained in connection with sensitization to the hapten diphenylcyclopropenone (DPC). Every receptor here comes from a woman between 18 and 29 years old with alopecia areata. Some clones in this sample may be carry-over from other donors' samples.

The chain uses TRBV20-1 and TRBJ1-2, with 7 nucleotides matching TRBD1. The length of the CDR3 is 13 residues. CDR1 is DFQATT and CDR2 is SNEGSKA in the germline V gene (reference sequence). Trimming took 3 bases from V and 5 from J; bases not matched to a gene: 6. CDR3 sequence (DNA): TGCAGTGCTAGCCATACAGGGGTTTATGGCTACACCTTC. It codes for CSASHTGVYGYTF.

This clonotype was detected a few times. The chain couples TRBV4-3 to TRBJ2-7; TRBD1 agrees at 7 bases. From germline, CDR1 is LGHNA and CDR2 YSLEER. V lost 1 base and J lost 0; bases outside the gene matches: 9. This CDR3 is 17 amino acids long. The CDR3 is CASSQVRFGTASYEQYF. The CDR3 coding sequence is TGCGCCAGCAGCCAAGTCAGGTTCGGGACAGCCTCCTACGAGCAGTACTTC.

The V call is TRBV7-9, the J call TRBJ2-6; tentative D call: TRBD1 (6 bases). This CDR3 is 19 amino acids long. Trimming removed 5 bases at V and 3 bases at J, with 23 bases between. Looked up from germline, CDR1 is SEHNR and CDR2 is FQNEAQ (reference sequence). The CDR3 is CASSRAPTTGPLGANVLTF. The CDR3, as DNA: TGTGCCAGCAGCCGCGCACCGACAACAGGGCCTCTTGGGGCCAACGTCCTGACTTTC.

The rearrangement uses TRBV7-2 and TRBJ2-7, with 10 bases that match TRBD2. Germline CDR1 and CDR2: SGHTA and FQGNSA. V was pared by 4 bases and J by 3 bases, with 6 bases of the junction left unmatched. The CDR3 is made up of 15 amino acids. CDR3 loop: CASSSRTSGFYEQYF. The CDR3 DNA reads TGTGCCAGCAGCTCCCGGACTAGCGGTTTCTACGAGCAGTACTTC.

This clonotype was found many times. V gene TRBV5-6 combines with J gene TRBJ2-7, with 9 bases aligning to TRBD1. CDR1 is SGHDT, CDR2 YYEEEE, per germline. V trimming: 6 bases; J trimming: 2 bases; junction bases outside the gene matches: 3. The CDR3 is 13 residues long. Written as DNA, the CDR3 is TGTGCCAGCATCAGACAGGGGGCCTACGAGCAGTACTTC. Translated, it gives CASIRQGAYEQYF.

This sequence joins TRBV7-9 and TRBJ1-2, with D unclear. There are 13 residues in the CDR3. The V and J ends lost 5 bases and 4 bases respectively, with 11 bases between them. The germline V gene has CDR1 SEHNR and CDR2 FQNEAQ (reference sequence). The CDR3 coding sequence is TGTGCCAGCAGCGCAAACAGCGTCTATGGCTACACCTTC. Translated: CASSANSVYGYTF. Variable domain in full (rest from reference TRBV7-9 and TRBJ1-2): DTGVSQNPRHKITKRGQNVTFRCDPISEHNRLYWYRQTLGQGPEFLTYFQNEAQLEKSRLLSDRFSAERPKGSFSTLEIQRTEQGDSAMYLCASSANSVYGYTFGSGTRLTVV.

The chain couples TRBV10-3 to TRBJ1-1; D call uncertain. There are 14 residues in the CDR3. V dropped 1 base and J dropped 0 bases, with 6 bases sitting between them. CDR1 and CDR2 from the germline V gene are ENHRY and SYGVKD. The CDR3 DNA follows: TGTGCCATCAGTGAGTTAACACTGAACACTGAAGCTTTCTTT. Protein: CAISELTLNTEAFF.

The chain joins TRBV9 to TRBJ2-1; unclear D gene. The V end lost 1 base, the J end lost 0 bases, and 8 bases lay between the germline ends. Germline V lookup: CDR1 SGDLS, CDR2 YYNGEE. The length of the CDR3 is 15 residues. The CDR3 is CASSVSGTSYNEQFF. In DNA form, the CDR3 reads TGTGCCAGCAGCGTAAGTGGAACCTCCTACAATGAGCAGTTCTTC.

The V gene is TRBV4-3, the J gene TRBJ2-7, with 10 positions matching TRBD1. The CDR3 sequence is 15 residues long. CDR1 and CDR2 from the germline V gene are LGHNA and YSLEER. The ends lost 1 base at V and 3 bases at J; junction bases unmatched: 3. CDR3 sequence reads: CASSQVGTGDYEQYF. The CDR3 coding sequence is TGCGCCAGCAGCCAAGTGGGGACAGGGGACTACGAGCAGTACTTC.

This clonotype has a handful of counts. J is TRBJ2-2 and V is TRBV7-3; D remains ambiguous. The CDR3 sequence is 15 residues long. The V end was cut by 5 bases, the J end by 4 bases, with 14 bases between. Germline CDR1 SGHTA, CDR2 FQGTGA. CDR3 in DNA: TGTGCCAGCAGCCCCCGTCGAGGTGCCACCGGGGAGCTGTTTTTT. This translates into CASSPRRGATGELFF.

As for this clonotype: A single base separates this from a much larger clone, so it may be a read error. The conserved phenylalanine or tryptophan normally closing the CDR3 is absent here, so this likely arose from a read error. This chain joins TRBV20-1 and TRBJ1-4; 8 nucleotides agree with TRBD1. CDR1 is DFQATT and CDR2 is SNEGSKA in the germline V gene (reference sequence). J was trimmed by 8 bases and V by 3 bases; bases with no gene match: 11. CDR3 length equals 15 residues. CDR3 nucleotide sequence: TGCAGTGCTAGGCCCCCAGGGGGCCTTGGGGAAAAACTGTTTATT. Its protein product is CSARPPGGLGEKLFI.

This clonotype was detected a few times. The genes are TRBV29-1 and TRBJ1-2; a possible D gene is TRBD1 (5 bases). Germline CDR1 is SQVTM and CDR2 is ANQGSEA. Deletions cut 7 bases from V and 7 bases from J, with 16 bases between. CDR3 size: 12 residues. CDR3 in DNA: TGCAGCGCCGAGAGTGCAGGGTCTGGCTACACCTTC. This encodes CSAESAGSGYTF.

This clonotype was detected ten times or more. CDR3 amino acids: CASSYRGAETQYF. As DNA, the CDR3 is TGTGCCAGCAGTTACAGGGGGGCAGAGACCCAGTACTTC. J is TRBJ2-5 and V is TRBV12-3 or TRBV12-4; the match to TRBD1 covers 8 bases. With V trimmed by 4 bases and J by 4 bases, 2 bases remained unmatched. The CDR3 loop spans 13 amino acids.

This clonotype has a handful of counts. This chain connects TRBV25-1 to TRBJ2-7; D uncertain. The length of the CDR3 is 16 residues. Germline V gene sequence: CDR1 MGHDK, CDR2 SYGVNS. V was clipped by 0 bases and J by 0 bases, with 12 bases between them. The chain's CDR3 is CASSEYGGIHSYEQYF. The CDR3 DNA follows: TGTGCCAGCAGTGAATATGGTGGCATCCACTCCTACGAGCAGTACTTC.

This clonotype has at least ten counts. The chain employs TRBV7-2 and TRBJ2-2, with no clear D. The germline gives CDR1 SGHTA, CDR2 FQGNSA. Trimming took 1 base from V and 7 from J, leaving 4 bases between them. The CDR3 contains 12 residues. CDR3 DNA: TGTGCCAGCAGCTTAGTTCGCGGGGAGCTGTTTTTT. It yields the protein CASSLVRGELFF.

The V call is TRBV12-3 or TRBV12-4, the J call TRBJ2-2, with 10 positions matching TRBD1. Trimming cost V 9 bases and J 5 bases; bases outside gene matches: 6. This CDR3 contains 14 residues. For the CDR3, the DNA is TGTGCCAGTACGACAGGGGGCGGAACCGGGGAGCTGTTTTTT. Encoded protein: CASTTGGGTGELFF.

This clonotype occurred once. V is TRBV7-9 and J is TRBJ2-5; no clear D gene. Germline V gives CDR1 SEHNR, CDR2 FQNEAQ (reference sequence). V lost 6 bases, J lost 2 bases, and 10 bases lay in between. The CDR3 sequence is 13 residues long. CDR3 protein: CASSKAGQETQYF. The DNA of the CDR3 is TGTGCCAGCAGTAAGGCAGGTCAAGAGACCCAGTACTTC.